Detailed here is one T cell receptor (beta chain). Trimming took off 6 bases at V and 4 bases at J, with 21 bases between the two ends. Germline CDR1 reads SEHNR; CDR2 reads FQNEAQ (reference sequence). This CDR3 region has 16 residues. This sample was included in a study of CD8 T cells in Susac syndrome. CD8+ and CD4+ T cells taken from blood had their TCR beta sequenced. cDNA came from roughly 0.5 to 1 ug RNA primed by random hexamers. The authors amplified TCR beta CDR3 across 54 Vbeta and 13 Jbeta using immunoSEQ multiplex PCR. MiXCR, applied by TCRdb to the immunoSEQ multiplex PCR reads, yields one record per CDR3 protein. The sample has around 170,000 distinct CDR3 sequences, roughly nine tenths seen once.

This TCR derives from a human donor in good health. The chain is built from TRBV7-9 and TRBJ1-2, with D tentatively TRBD1 (5 bases). The sequencing sample was made of CD4+ T cells from PBMCs. CDR3 sequence (DNA): TGTGCCAGCAGTCCCAGCGGGCCGGGGGGGATCTATGGCTACACCTTC. Its protein product is CASSPSGPGGIYGYTF.